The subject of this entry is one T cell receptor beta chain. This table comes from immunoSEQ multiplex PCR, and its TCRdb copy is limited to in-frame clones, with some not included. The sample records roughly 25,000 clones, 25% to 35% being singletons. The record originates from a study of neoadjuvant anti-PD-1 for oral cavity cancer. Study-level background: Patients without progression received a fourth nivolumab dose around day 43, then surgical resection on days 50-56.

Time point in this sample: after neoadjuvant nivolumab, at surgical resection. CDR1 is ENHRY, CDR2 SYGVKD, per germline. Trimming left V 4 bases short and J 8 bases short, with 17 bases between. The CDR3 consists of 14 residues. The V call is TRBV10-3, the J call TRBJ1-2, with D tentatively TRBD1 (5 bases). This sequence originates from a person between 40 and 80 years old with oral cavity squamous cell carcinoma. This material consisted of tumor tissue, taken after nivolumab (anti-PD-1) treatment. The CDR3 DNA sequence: TGTGCCATCAGTGTTCGAGGGGCCTCGGGAGGCTACACCTTC. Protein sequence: CAISVRGASGGYTF.